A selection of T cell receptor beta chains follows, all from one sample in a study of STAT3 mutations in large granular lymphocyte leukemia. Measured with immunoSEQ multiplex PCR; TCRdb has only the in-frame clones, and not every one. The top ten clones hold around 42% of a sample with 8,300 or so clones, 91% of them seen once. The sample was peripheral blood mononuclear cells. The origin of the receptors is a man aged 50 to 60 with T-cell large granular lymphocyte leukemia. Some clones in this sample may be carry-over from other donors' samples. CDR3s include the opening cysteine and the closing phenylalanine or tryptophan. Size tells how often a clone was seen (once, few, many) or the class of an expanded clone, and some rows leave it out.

CASSQDRASSYNEQFF	TRBJ2-1	TRBV4-2	-	16
CASSFDRDAGELFF	TRBJ2-2	TRBV11-3	-	14
CASSGLISATGNEQFF	TRBJ2-1	TRBV6-1	-	16
CASSQQGGQETQYF	TRBJ2-5	TRBV5-6	-	14
CAWSVVTPRSEQFF	TRBJ2-1	TRBV30	-	14
CASSLAEATLGVEQFF	TRBJ2-1	TRBV5-1	-	16
CASSPPVGTDTQYF	TRBJ2-3	TRBV18	-	14
CATGRRVDTF	TRBJ1-2	TRBV5-1	once	10
CSVEGGSGTDTQYF	TRBJ2-3	TRBV29-1	-	14
CASSVGLAGADTQYF	TRBJ2-3	TRBV19	once	15
CSMLRNTEAFF	TRBJ1-1	TRBV29-1	-	11
CASSPYGRQGHEQYF	TRBJ2-7	TRBV4-1	-	15
CASSQETGGLPTDTQYF	TRBJ2-3	TRBV4-1	-	17
CASSLDQTYEQYF	TRBJ2-7	TRBV11-3	-	13
CASSEDVSTQYF	TRBJ2-3	TRBV5-4	-	12
CASSLGQGETQYF	TRBJ2-5	TRBV7-3	-	13
CASSPNRGGGQPQHF	TRBJ1-5	TRBV25-1	-	15
CASSTEAYEQYF	TRBJ2-7	TRBV19	-	12
CASSTTGGTEAFF	TRBJ1-1	TRBV6-6	-	13
CASSPPSGTGELFF	TRBJ2-2	TRBV18	-	14
CASSLGGTGVDGYTF	TRBJ1-2	TRBV5-4	-	15
CASSLLTGSAGELFF	TRBJ2-2	TRBV7-8	-	15
CSVEDNTRKYGYTF	TRBJ1-2	TRBV29-1	-	14
CASSIPGRSTEAFF	TRBJ1-1	TRBV5-1	-	14
CASSPEDEQFF	TRBJ2-1	TRBV18	-	11
CASSPPRALPTYTGELFF	TRBJ2-2	TRBV7-9	-	18
CASSNTFGNGELFF	TRBJ2-2	TRBV9	-	14
CAISDHTKQGLGEKLFF	TRBJ1-4	TRBV10-3	once	17
CASSYHRGFNSYEQYF	TRBJ2-7	TRBV6-5	-	16
CASSQLTVYEQYF	TRBJ2-7	TRBV4-1	-	13
CASSPGVRGHEQYF	TRBJ2-7	TRBV5-1	-	14
CASSPAGGAEETQYF	TRBJ2-5	TRBV13	-	15
CASSRREGNQPQHF	TRBJ1-5	TRBV6-5	-	14
CASSQDGGRAYYNEQFF	TRBJ2-1	TRBV14	-	17
CASSDPGGISNQPQHF	TRBJ1-5	TRBV2	few	16
CASSPARDVYEQYF	TRBJ2-7	TRBV7-9	-	14
CASSVSTFNEQFF	TRBJ2-1	TRBV7-2	-	13
CASSDGGSPYEQYF	TRBJ2-7	TRBV10-1	-	14
CASSLAGRGNEKLFF	TRBJ1-4	TRBV7-9	once	15
CASSLGHTNTGELFF	TRBJ2-2	TRBV5-8	once	15
CASSLTSGRETQYF	TRBJ2-5	TRBV27	-	14
CASQGSSGGYNEQFF	TRBJ2-1	TRBV5-4	-	15
CASSLGGNVSPLHF	TRBJ1-6	TRBV5-1	-	14
CASSRGQASYEQYF	TRBJ2-7	TRBV18	-	14
CSVEWLGVDEQFF	TRBJ2-1	TRBV29-1	-	13
CASSLYSGGGIQETQYF	TRBJ2-5	TRBV5-6	-	17
CASSLSRRATTEAFF	TRBJ1-1	TRBV5-1	-	15
CRGDRGHEQYF	TRBJ2-7	TRBV20-1	once	11
CASSLGPGGPNEQFF	TRBJ2-1	TRBV7-9	-	15
CASSSDTFSGNTIYF	TRBJ1-3	TRBV7-9	-	15
CASSHKTRDSSEQYF	TRBJ2-7	TRBV4-1	-	15
CASSRGGSTDTQYF	TRBJ2-3	TRBV7-9	-	14
CASSQARGGVETQYF	TRBJ2-5	TRBV14	once	15
CASSPRAPVSYEQYF	TRBJ2-7	TRBV27	-	15
CASALESASDTQYF	TRBJ2-3	TRBV9	few	14
CASSPPAGSGANVLTF	TRBJ2-6	TRBV18	-	16
CASGTGVTEAFF	TRBJ1-1	TRBV25-1	-	12
CATLARGGAGEQYF	TRBJ2-7	TRBV28	-	14